These 30 T cell receptor beta chains were all obtained from the same sample, sequenced in a study of blood T cell repertoires in COVID-19. TCRdb's table, derived via immunoSEQ multiplex PCR, lists solely in-frame clones and lacks some. This sample carries approximately 180,000 clones, 70% to 90% of them seen once, and the ten largest clones take about a fifth. The sequenced sample consisted of peripheral blood. The receptors stem from a man aged 55 to 70 with active or convalescent COVID-19.

The chain couples TRBV6-1 to TRBJ1-4; 10 bases fit TRBD1. There are 16 residues in the CDR3. V gave up 3 bases and J gave up 3 bases; unmatched junction bases: 4. Germline V gene sequence: CDR1 MNHNS, CDR2 SASEGT. The CDR3 bases are TGTGCCAGCAGTGACCAAGACAGGGGGCCTAATGAAAAACTGTTTTTT. This gives the protein CASSDQDRGPNEKLFF.

V gene TRBV15 combines with J gene TRBJ2-2; perhaps TRBD2 as D (5 bases). Germline V gene sequence: CDR1 LNHNV, CDR2 YYDKDF (reference sequence). The CDR3 runs to 15 residues. Trimming took 1 base from V and 6 from J, leaving 12 bases between them. The CDR3, as DNA: TGTGCCACCAGCAGAGGTTCAAGAGGGTCCGGGGAGCTGTTTTTT. Its protein is CATSRGSRGSGELFF.

The genes are TRBV6-5 and TRBJ2-7; D is undetermined. Looked up from germline, CDR1 is MNHEY and CDR2 is SVGAGI. Trimming removed 5 bases at V and 2 bases at J, with 13 bases between. This CDR3 region has 14 residues. CDR3 residues: CASSPNPQAYEQYF. The DNA of the CDR3 is TGTGCCAGCAGTCCGAACCCCCAGGCCTACGAGCAGTACTTC.

V is TRBV4-1 and J is TRBJ2-1; 12 positions match TRBD1. The CDR3 spans 15 residues. Trimming at V came to 3 bases and at J to 7 bases, leaving 4 bases not matched to a gene. The germline CDR1 and CDR2 sequences are MGHRA and YSYEKL. The chain's CDR3 is CASSQGQGAWNEQFF. CDR3 in DNA: TGCGCCAGCAGCCAGGGACAGGGGGCGTGGAATGAGCAGTTCTTC.

V usage is TRBV2 and J usage is TRBJ2-2, with TRBD2 as a possible D gene (6 bases). CDR1 and CDR2 from the germline V gene are SNHLY and FYNNEI. V lost 6 bases, J lost 3 bases, and 14 bases lay in between. The CDR3 runs 15 residues. CDR3 nucleotide sequence: TGTGCCAGCAGGCCTACGGCGGGGTACACCGGGGAGCTGTTTTTT. Translating it yields CASRPTAGYTGELFF.

The chain uses TRBV25-1 and TRBJ2-4, with a weak D call TRBD1 (5 bases). CDR1 is MGHDK and CDR2 is SYGVNS in the germline V gene. Between the trimmed V and J ends, which lost 1 base and 1 base, there was a span of 11 bases. The CDR3 runs 16 residues. As DNA, the CDR3 is TGTGCCAGCAGTGAATCCTCAGGGTGGGCCAAAAACATTCAGTACTTC. Translating gives CASSESSGWAKNIQYF.

This chain joins TRBV7-6 and TRBJ2-7, with D uncertain. V was pared by 5 bases and J by 5 bases, with 19 bases between. The CDR3 has 15 residues. Germline CDR1 SGHVS, CDR2 FNYEAQ. The CDR3, as DNA: TGTGCCAGCAGCGCCAGGTGGGCGATTTCCCACGAGCAGTACTTC. Translating gives CASSARWAISHEQYF.

V gene TRBV7-9 combines with J gene TRBJ2-5; a weak D match, TRBD1 (5 bases). CDR1 and CDR2 from the germline V gene are SEHNR and FQNEAQ (reference sequence). The CDR3 loop spans 14 amino acids. Trimming cost V 1 base and J 2 bases, with 8 bases left between them. CDR3 nucleotide sequence: TGTGCCAGCAGCTTAGGAGCAGGGCAAGAGACCCAGTACTTC. Protein: CASSLGAGQETQYF.

The rearrangement joins TRBV6-6 to TRBJ1-6; a possible D gene is TRBD1 (5 bases). Trimming shortened V by 4 bases and J by 9 bases, and 10 bases separated the two germline ends. CDR1 is MNHNY, CDR2 SVGAGI, per germline (reference sequence). The CDR3 length is 13 residues. The CDR3 sequence: CASSSVGGSPLHF. The CDR3 DNA is TGTGCCAGCAGTTCAGTGGGGGGTTCACCCCTCCACTTT.

For this clone: It may be a read error: a sequence one base away is much more abundant. The identical CDR3 is also encoded by other nucleotide sequences in the sample. This chain links TRBV6-5 with TRBJ1-4; D gene uncertain. Germline-derived CDR1 and CDR2 are MNHEY and SVGAGI. This CDR3 has 14 residues. V was cut by 2 bases and J by 4 bases, with 8 bases left in between. CDR3: CASSYRQYNEKLFF. CDR3 bases: TGTGCCAGCAGTTACCGTCAGTATAATGAAAAACTGTTTTTT.

The V gene is TRBV7-2, the J gene TRBJ2-5, with 7 bases fitting TRBD1. Unmatched junction bases numbered 8, after V lost 5 bases and J lost 5 bases. Germline CDR1 and CDR2: SGHTA and FQGNSA. The CDR3 runs 14 residues. The chain's CDR3 is CASSRQGSEETQYF. The DNA of the CDR3 is TGTGCCAGCAGCAGACAGGGTTCGGAGGAGACCCAGTACTTC.

The chain uses TRBV4-1 and TRBJ2-1, with a tentative D call TRBD1 (6 bases). V lost 1 base to trimming and J lost 7 bases, with 11 bases between them. Germline CDR1 is MGHRA and CDR2 is YSYEKL. This CDR3 has 14 residues. DNA for the CDR3: TGCGCCAGCAGCCAAGTGCTTCAGGGGAATGAGCAGTTCTTC. Protein: CASSQVLQGNEQFF.

The rearrangement links TRBV5-1 to TRBJ1-1, with D perhaps TRBD1 (6 bases). The germline CDR1 and CDR2 sequences are SGHRS and YFSETQ. V lost 4 bases and J 6 bases, leaving 22 bases between the germline ends. The CDR3 runs 16 residues. Written as DNA, the CDR3 is TGCGCCAGCAGCCCATTTTTCGGGTCTAAGGGGGCTGAAGCTTTCTTT. Its translation is CASSPFFGSKGAEAFF.

The rearrangement uses TRBV9 and TRBJ1-1; 9 bases align to TRBD1. The length of the CDR3 is 15 residues. Germline-derived CDR1 and CDR2 are SGDLS and YYNGEE. Trimming cost V 4 bases and J 4 bases; bases outside gene matches: 8. The CDR3 is CASSPQDRGGTEAFF. DNA of the CDR3: TGTGCCAGCAGCCCTCAAGACAGGGGGGGCACTGAAGCTTTCTTT.

This clone was detected once. The chain employs TRBV7-3 and TRBJ2-1; 10 positions match TRBD2. V dropped 0 bases and J dropped 6; count of bases not matched to a gene: 8. The germline gives CDR1 SGHTA, CDR2 FQGTGA. This CDR3 has 17 residues. The CDR3 sequence: CASSLTGAGGPFNEQFF. As DNA, the CDR3 is TGTGCCAGCAGCTTAACCGGAGCGGGGGGGCCTTTCAATGAGCAGTTCTTC.

The CDR3 sequence: CASSLGGLAGGETQYF. CDR3 sequence (DNA): TGTGCCAGCAGCTTAGGGGGACTAGCGGGGGGCGAGACCCAGTACTTC. This sequence joins TRBV7-7 and TRBJ2-5; 15 bases are shared with TRBD2. This CDR3 spans 16 amino acids. The J segment lost 5 bases and the V segment lost 1 base, leaving 2 bases of the junction unmatched. Germline assignment: CDR1 SSHAT and CDR2 FNYEAQ (reference sequence).

This chain connects TRBV7-2 to TRBJ1-1; D is undetermined. The CDR3 has 14 residues. Per the germline V gene, CDR1 is SGHTA and CDR2 is FQGNSA. The V end lost 1 base, the J end lost 4 bases, and 10 bases lay between the germline ends. Written as DNA, the CDR3 is TGTGCCAGCAGCTTAGGCTCCAGAGGCACTGAAGCTTTCTTT. The encoded protein is CASSLGSRGTEAFF. Drawing the rest from reference TRBV7-2 and TRBJ1-1, the complete variable domain is GAGVSQSPSNKVTEKGKDVELRCDPISGHTALYWYRQSLGQGLEFLIYFQGNSAPDKSGLPSDRFSAERTGGSVSTLTIQRTQQEDSAVYLCASSLGSRGTEAFFGQGTRLTVV.

This sequence joins TRBV13 and TRBJ1-2; TRBD1 matches at 9 bases. This CDR3 has 17 amino acids. The trim removed 6 bases at V and 2 bases at J, leaving 13 bases unmatched. Germline V gene data show CDR1 as PRHDT and CDR2 as FYEKMQ (reference sequence). The CDR3 sequence: CASSWGTGSRGNYGYTF. The DNA of the CDR3 is TGTGCCAGCAGTTGGGGGACAGGGTCGAGGGGAAACTATGGCTACACCTTC.

The chain couples TRBV5-8 to TRBJ2-7; D is ambiguous. The V and J ends lost 0 bases and 0 bases respectively, with 7 bases between them. This CDR3 region has 14 residues. The germline gives CDR1 SGHTS, CDR2 YDEGEE. In nucleotides, the CDR3 is TGTGCCAGCAGCTTGGCCCCCCACTCCTACGAGCAGTACTTC. Protein sequence: CASSLAPHSYEQYF.

This chain links TRBV3-1 (or the pseudogene TRBV3-2) with TRBJ1-5; 8 nucleotides align to TRBD1. The length of the CDR3 is 16 residues. Germline V gene lookup returns CDR1 LGHDT and CDR2 YNNKEL (reference sequence). The V gene end was trimmed by 0 bases and the J gene end by 3 bases; junction bases not matched to a gene: 4. The CDR3 DNA sequence: TGTGCCAGCAGCCAAGAACAGGGGGAGATCAATCAGCCCCAGCATTTT. This gives the protein CASSQEQGEINQPQHF.

The V gene is TRBV18, the J gene TRBJ1-4; D is unresolved. V lost 2 bases to trimming and J lost 7 bases, with 20 bases between them. Germline CDR1 and CDR2: KGHSH and LQKENI. The CDR3 covers 17 residues. The CDR3 DNA follows: TGTGCCAGCTCACCAAGAGAGTCGGGAGTAGGTCCTGAAAAACTGTTTTTT. It translates to CASSPRESGVGPEKLFF.

The rearrangement joins TRBV2 to TRBJ2-3; no reliable D call. Trimming took 5 bases from V and 4 from J, leaving 10 bases between them. The length of the CDR3 is 13 residues. Germline assignment: CDR1 SNHLY and CDR2 FYNNEI. CDR3 protein: CASSLAPPDTQYF. CDR3 sequence (DNA): TGTGCCAGCAGTTTAGCCCCCCCAGATACGCAGTATTTT.

V is TRBV29-1 and J is TRBJ1-2, with 7 positions matching TRBD1. Germline values: CDR1 SQVTM, CDR2 ANQGSEA. The V segment lost 3 bases and the J segment 3 bases; nucleotides outside the gene matches: 4. This CDR3 has 13 residues. The CDR3 DNA sequence: TGCAGCGTTGAGGGGACAGCTTACTATGGCTACACCTTC. This translates into CSVEGTAYYGYTF.

J is TRBJ2-6 and V is TRBV3-1 (or the pseudogene TRBV3-2), with TRBD1 identical over 9 bases. This CDR3 contains 18 residues. From germline, CDR1 is LGHDT and CDR2 YNNKEL (reference sequence). V lost 1 base to trimming and J lost 4 bases; unmatched junction nucleotides: 8. Here the CDR3 DNA reads TGTGCCAGCAGCCAAGTAACAGGGGGCGCTTACGGGGCCAACGTCCTGACTTTC. Its protein is CASSQVTGGAYGANVLTF.

This chain links TRBV5-6 with TRBJ2-2; D may be TRBD1 (6 bases). The CDR3 runs to 16 residues. Germline CDR1 and CDR2: SGHDT and YYEEEE. Trimming removed 3 bases from V and 4 bases from J, with 16 bases in between. The CDR3 reads CASSSRGLPGTGELFF. The CDR3 DNA follows: TGTGCCAGCAGCTCCAGGGGCCTCCCCGGCACCGGGGAGCTGTTTTTT.

The chain carries TRBV2 and TRBJ1-4; TRBD1 agrees at 8 bases. CDR3 length: 14 residues. Germline-derived CDR1 and CDR2 are SNHLY and FYNNEI. The trim removed 5 bases at V and 11 bases at J, leaving 10 bases unmatched. CDR3 loop: CASSTGGGRGKLFF. DNA of the CDR3: TGTGCCAGCAGTACAGGGGGTGGAAGGGGGAAACTGTTTTTT.

J is TRBJ1-1 and V is TRBV4-1; D remains ambiguous. The CDR3 extends over 14 amino acids. Trimming stripped 6 bases from V and 1 base from J, with 12 bases between. Germline CDR1 reads MGHRA; CDR2 reads YSYEKL. The CDR3 spells CASSYEESNTEAFF. CDR3 in DNA: TGCGCCAGCAGTTATGAAGAGTCGAACACTGAAGCTTTCTTT.

This clone was recorded once. V and J are TRBV12-3 or TRBV12-4 and TRBJ2-1, with TRBD2 matching 9 bases. The CDR3 is made up of 13 amino acids. After removal of 9 bases from V and 8 bases from J, the junction contained 8 bases not matched to a gene. The CDR3 nucleotides read TGTGCCAGTGGCGGGGGGGCCGTAGATGAGCAGTTCTTC. It yields the protein CASGGGAVDEQFF.

This chain joins TRBV27 and TRBJ2-1; possible D gene TRBD2, 5 bases. The CDR3 has 12 residues. The germline CDR1 and CDR2 sequences are MNHEY and SMNVEV (reference sequence). Trimming shortened V by 8 bases and J by 2 bases, and 7 bases separated the two germline ends. CDR3 nucleotides: TGTGCCAGCCGCGGGCCCTACAATGAGCAGTTCTTC. Protein: CASRGPYNEQFF.

The chain carries TRBV30 and TRBJ1-1; D uncertain. V was clipped by 0 bases and J by 4 bases, with 12 bases between them. Germline-derived CDR1 and CDR2 are GTSNPN and SVGIG (reference sequence). The CDR3 is made up of 14 amino acids. The chain's CDR3 is CAWSVRLRVTEAFF. CDR3 nucleotide sequence: TGTGCCTGGAGTGTACGACTCCGGGTCACTGAAGCTTTCTTT.